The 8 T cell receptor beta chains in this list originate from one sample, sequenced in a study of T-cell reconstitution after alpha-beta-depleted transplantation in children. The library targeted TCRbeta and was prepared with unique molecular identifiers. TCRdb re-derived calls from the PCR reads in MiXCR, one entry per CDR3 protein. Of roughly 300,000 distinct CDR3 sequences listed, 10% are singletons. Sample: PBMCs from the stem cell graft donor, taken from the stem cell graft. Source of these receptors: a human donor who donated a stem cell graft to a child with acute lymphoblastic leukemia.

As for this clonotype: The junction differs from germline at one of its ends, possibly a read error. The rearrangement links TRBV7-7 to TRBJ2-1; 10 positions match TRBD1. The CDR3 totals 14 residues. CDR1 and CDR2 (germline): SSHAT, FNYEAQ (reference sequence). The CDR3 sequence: CASSLGQGDYEQFF. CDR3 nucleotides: TGTGCTAGCAGCTTAGGACAGGGGGACTATGAGCAGTTCTTC.

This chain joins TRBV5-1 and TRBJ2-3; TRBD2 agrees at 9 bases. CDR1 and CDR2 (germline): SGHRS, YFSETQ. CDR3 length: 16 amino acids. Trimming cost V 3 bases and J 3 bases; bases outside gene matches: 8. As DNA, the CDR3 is TGCGCCAGCAGCTGGGAGGGACTAGCAGGGACAGATACGCAGTATTTT. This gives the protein CASSWEGLAGTDTQYF.

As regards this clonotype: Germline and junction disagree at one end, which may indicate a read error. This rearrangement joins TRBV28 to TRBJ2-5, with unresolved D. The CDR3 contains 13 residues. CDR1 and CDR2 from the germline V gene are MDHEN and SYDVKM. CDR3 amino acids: CASSLLPRQTHYF. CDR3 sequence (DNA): TGTGCCAGCAGTTTACTGCCTAGGCAGACCCATTACTTC. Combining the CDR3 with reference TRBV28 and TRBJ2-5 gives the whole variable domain DVKVTQSSRYLVKRTGEKVFLECVQDMDHENMFWYRQDPGLGLRLIYFSYDVKMKEKGDIPEGYSVSREKKERFSLILESASTNQTSMYLCASSLLPRQTHYFGPGTRLLVL.

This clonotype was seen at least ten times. CDR3 sequence (DNA): TGTGCCAGCAGTGACATAGCGGGGAACCACAATGAGCAGTTCTTC. This gives the protein CASSDIAGNHNEQFF. The V gene is TRBV25-1, the J gene TRBJ2-1, with 8 bases lining up with TRBD2. CDR3 length equals 15 residues. Germline V CDR1 and CDR2: MGHDK, SYGVNS. V gave up 3 bases and J gave up 5 bases; unmatched junction bases: 6.

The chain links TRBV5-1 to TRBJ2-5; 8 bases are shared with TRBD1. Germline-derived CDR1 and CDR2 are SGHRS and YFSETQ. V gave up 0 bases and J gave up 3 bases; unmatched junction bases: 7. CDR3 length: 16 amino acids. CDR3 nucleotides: TGCGCCAGCAGCTTGGATCCAGGGGGCGGGGAAGAGACCCAGTACTTC. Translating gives CASSLDPGGGEETQYF. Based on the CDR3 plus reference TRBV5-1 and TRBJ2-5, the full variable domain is KAGVTQTPRYLIKTRGQQVTLSCSPISGHRSVSWYQQTPGQGLQFLFEYFSETQRNKGNFPGRFSGRQFSNSRSEMNVSTLELGDSALYLCASSLDPGGGEETQYFGPGTRLLVL.

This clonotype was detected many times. The CDR3 DNA is TGCAGCGCCGGGGGAATGAACACTGAAGCTTTCTTT. This gives the protein CSAGGMNTEAFF. This chain links TRBV29-1 with TRBJ1-1, with D possibly matching TRBD1 (5 bases). The V end was cut by 7 bases, the J end by 0 bases, with 9 bases between. CDR1 and CDR2 from the germline V gene are SQVTM and ANQGSEA. This CDR3 has 12 residues. The full variable domain, completed using reference TRBV29-1 and TRBJ1-1, is SAVISQKPSRDICQRGTSLTIQCQVDSQVTMMFWYRQQPGQSLTLIATANQGSEATYESGFVIDKFPISRPNLTFSTLTVSNMSPEDSSIYLCSAGGMNTEAFFGQGTRLTVV.

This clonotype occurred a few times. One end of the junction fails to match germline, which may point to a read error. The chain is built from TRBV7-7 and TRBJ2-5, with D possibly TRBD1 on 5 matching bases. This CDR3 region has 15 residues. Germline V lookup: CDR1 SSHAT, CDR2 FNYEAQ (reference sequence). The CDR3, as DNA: TGTGCTAGCAGCTTAGTGGCGCAGGGACAAGAGACCCAGTACTTC. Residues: CASSLVAQGQETQYF.

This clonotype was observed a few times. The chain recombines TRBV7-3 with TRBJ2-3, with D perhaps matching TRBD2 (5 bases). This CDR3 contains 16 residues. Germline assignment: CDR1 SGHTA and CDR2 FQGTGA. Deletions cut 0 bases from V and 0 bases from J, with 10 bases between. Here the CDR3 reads CASSLTPRASTDTQYF. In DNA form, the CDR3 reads TGTGCCAGCAGCTTAACGCCGCGGGCAAGCACAGATACGCAGTATTTT.